Below, 24 T cell receptor beta chains from the same sample are listed, as sequenced in a study of shared clonotypes between healthy human individuals. Produced via immunoSEQ multiplex PCR; TCRdb's table is partial and in-frame only. The data show fewer than 600,000 clones, 79% seen once. Sequences were obtained from PBMCs. Source of these receptors: a woman between 40 and 55 years old in good health. Some clones in this sample may be carry-over from other donors' samples.

The chain uses TRBV4-2 and TRBJ2-7; 8 nucleotides line up with TRBD1. CDR3 size: 16 residues. V shed 0 bases, J shed 2 bases, and the junction held 6 bases outside the gene matches. Germline V gives CDR1 LGHNA, CDR2 YNFKEQ. Here the CDR3 DNA reads TGTGCCAGCAGCCAAGAGGGCAGGGGGCGCGCCTACGAGCAGTACTTC. It codes for CASSQEGRGRAYEQYF.

The V call is TRBV7-3, the J call TRBJ2-5, with a possible D match to TRBD2 (7 bases). The CDR3 has 15 residues. Germline loops: CDR1 SGHTA, CDR2 FQGTGA. V was pared by 0 bases and J by 5 bases, with 13 bases between. Here the CDR3 DNA reads TGTGCCAGCAGCTTAACCGGCGGGGGCGGGGAGACCCAGTACTTC. It is translated as CASSLTGGGGETQYF.

V gene TRBV5-1 combines with J gene TRBJ1-4; possible D gene TRBD1, 5 bases. The CDR3 spans 15 residues. Per the germline V gene, CDR1 is SGHRS and CDR2 is YFSETQ. V lost 0 bases, J lost 8 bases, and 14 bases lay in between. CDR3 DNA: TGCGCCAGCAGCTTGGCCGGGCAGGGTGGGGAAAAACTGTTTTTT. Protein sequence: CASSLAGQGGEKLFF.

The CDR3 region has the DNA TGCGCCAGCAGCCAAGAGGGGGGGGTCGGGTACGAGCAGTACTTC. It encodes CASSQEGGVGYEQYF. The chain carries TRBV4-1 and TRBJ2-7, with 7 bases matching TRBD2. The CDR3 covers 15 residues. With V trimmed by 0 bases and J by 4 bases, 6 bases remained unmatched. Germline V gene sequence: CDR1 MGHRA, CDR2 YSYEKL.

The rearrangement joins TRBV10-3 to TRBJ2-7; 8 bases match TRBD2. Per germline, CDR1 ENHRY and CDR2 SYGVKD. The V segment lost 4 bases and the J segment 6 bases; nucleotides outside the gene matches: 8. This CDR3 region has 14 residues. CDR3 nucleotides: TGTGCCATCAGTGGAGGCCAACTAGCGGCCGAGCAGTACTTC. Translation gives CAISGGQLAAEQYF.

This chain links TRBV28 with TRBJ2-1; perhaps TRBD1 as D (5 bases). CDR1 and CDR2 from the germline V gene are MDHEN and SYDVKM. The CDR3 has 14 residues. Deletions cut 3 bases from V and 8 bases from J, with 14 bases between. CDR3 coding DNA: TGTGCCAGCAGTTTTGTAAGGGGTCGGGATGAGCAGTTCTTC. It yields the protein CASSFVRGRDEQFF.

This clone came up once. The chain employs TRBV19 and TRBJ2-5, with D tentatively TRBD2 (5 bases). The V gene lost 4 bases and the J gene lost 5 bases, with 17 bases spanning the gap. CDR1 and CDR2 (germline): LNHDA, SQIVND (reference sequence). The CDR3 spans 15 residues. The CDR3 protein is CASSTRTPLTETQYF. The CDR3 region has the DNA TGTGCCAGTAGTACCCGGACTCCCCTCACGGAGACCCAGTACTTC.

This chain uses TRBV18 with TRBJ1-4, with TRBD1 as a possible D gene (5 bases). This CDR3 contains 13 residues. Per germline, CDR1 KGHSH and CDR2 LQKENI. V was shortened by 4 bases and J by 5 bases, with 8 bases between the two germline ends. The CDR3 sequence is CASSRDGNEKLFF. In nucleotides, the CDR3 is TGTGCCAGCTCACGGGACGGGAATGAAAAACTGTTTTTT.

This clone has a single count. The chain couples TRBV7-9 to TRBJ1-5; D may be TRBD1 (5 bases). CDR3 length: 17 residues. The germline V gene has CDR1 SEHNR and CDR2 FQNEAQ (reference sequence). V dropped 0 bases and J dropped 3 bases, with 15 bases sitting between them. CDR3 loop: CASSLARPGRNNQPQHF. DNA of the CDR3: TGTGCCAGCAGCTTAGCCCGTCCGGGACGGAACAATCAGCCCCAGCATTTT.

The chain couples TRBV6-1 to TRBJ2-2, with no clear D. V lost 2 bases to trimming and J lost 4 bases, with 11 bases between them. The CDR3 consists of 15 residues. CDR1 is MNHNS, CDR2 SASEGT, per germline. The CDR3 DNA sequence: TGTGCCAGCAGTGAATCTTCACCCTTCACCGGGGAGCTGTTTTTT. Residues: CASSESSPFTGELFF.

This chain connects TRBV28 to TRBJ1-4; no definite D call. The germline V gene has CDR1 MDHEN and CDR2 SYDVKM. The CDR3 spans 16 residues. Trimming shortened V by 3 bases and J by 7 bases, and 18 bases separated the two germline ends. The CDR3 region is CASSFILTTTLEKLFF. CDR3 in DNA: TGTGCCAGCAGTTTCATCCTGACAACCACTCTTGAAAAACTGTTTTTT.

The V gene is TRBV4-3, the J gene TRBJ1-2; 9 nucleotides line up with TRBD1. The CDR3 consists of 15 residues. With 0 bases clipped from V and 8 bases from J, the junction kept 7 bases outside the gene matches. CDR1 is LGHNA and CDR2 is YSLEER in the germline V gene. For the CDR3, the DNA is TGCGCCAGCAGCCAAGATAATGACAGGGGGTTCGGCTACACCTTC. It encodes CASSQDNDRGFGYTF.

V gene TRBV5-1 combines with J gene TRBJ2-2, with D maybe TRBD1 (5 bases). CDR1 is SGHRS and CDR2 is YFSETQ in the germline V gene. V lost 1 base and J lost 1, with 11 bases in between. This CDR3 is 16 amino acids long. CDR3 in amino acids: CASSLIQVQNTGELFF. DNA of the CDR3: TGCGCCAGCAGCTTGATACAGGTCCAGAACACCGGGGAGCTGTTTTTT.

This clone was counted between two and nine times. The chain employs TRBV19 and TRBJ2-3; 8 bases align to TRBD2. Germline trimming cut 2 bases from V and 8 bases from J; bases unmatched to any gene: 9. Germline lookup yields CDR1 LNHDA and CDR2 SQIVND (reference sequence). The CDR3 is made up of 15 amino acids. The CDR3 loop reads CASSISREGLGTQYF. DNA for the CDR3: TGTGCCAGTAGTATATCTCGGGAGGGGCTGGGTACGCAGTATTTT.

This chain uses TRBV5-8 with TRBJ2-3; the D is unclear. CDR3 length equals 13 residues. Trimming removed 4 bases at V and 2 bases at J, with 8 bases between. Germline assignment: CDR1 SGHTS and CDR2 YDEGEE. The CDR3 DNA sequence: TGTGCCAGCAGCCCCGACACCACAGATACGCAGTATTTT. Protein product: CASSPDTTDTQYF.

This chain connects TRBV4-1 to TRBJ2-1; D not certain. This CDR3 has 16 residues. Trimming stripped 4 bases from V and 0 bases from J, with 13 bases between. Germline lookup yields CDR1 MGHRA and CDR2 YSYEKL. For the CDR3, the DNA is TGCGCCAGCAGCCCCCTTTCCATCGGCTCCTACAATGAGCAGTTCTTC. Translating it yields CASSPLSIGSYNEQFF.

The V and J genes are TRBV10-1 and TRBJ2-7; 9 bases match TRBD2. The CDR3 is 17 amino acids. The germline V gene has CDR1 WNHNN and CDR2 SYGVQD (reference sequence). V shed 1 base, J shed 1 base, and the junction held 8 bases outside the gene matches. DNA of the CDR3: TGCGCCAGCAGTGAGTATGGGCTAGCGGGGTCATCCTACGAGCAGTACTTC. Protein: CASSEYGLAGSSYEQYF.

Note on this clone: A far bigger clonotype differs at one base, so this is likely a read error. This sample includes further DNA sequences coding for the same CDR3. The gene calls are TRBV2 and TRBJ2-3; 8 nucleotides agree with TRBD2. Germline CDR1 reads SNHLY; CDR2 reads FYNNEI. The CDR3 length is 18 residues. The DNA for the CDR3 is TGCGCCAGCAGTGGCCCTACTAGCGGAGACTCTAGCACAGATACGCAGTATTTT. This encodes CASSGPTSGDSSTDTQYF.

As to this clone: Other nucleotide sequences in the sample specify the same CDR3. V usage is TRBV19 and J usage is TRBJ2-7; D perhaps matches TRBD2 (6 bases). Germline V gene sequence: CDR1 LNHDA, CDR2 SQIVND (reference sequence). With 3 bases removed from V and 0 bases from J, the gap between germline ends came to 6 bases. The CDR3 totals 13 residues. CDR3 coding DNA: TGTGCCAGTAGTATCGGGGGCTCCTACGAGCAGTACTTC. It encodes CASSIGGSYEQYF. Filled out from reference TRBV19 and TRBJ2-7, the complete variable domain reads DGGITQSPKYLFRKEGQNVTLSCEQNLNHDAMYWYRQDPGQGLRLIYYSQIVNDFQKGDIAEGYSVSREKKESFPLTVTSAQKNPTAFYLCASSIGGSYEQYFGPGTRLTVT.

This chain connects TRBV28 to TRBJ2-2, with D perhaps matching TRBD1 or TRBD2 (5 bases each). Germline-derived CDR1 and CDR2 are MDHEN and SYDVKM. The V gene lost 7 bases and the J gene lost 5 bases, with 14 bases spanning the gap. The CDR3 extends over 14 amino acids. CDR3 sequence reads: CASKIPGRTGELFF. For the CDR3, the DNA is TGTGCCAGCAAGATCCCGGGGCGGACCGGGGAGCTGTTTTTT.

This clone was seen a few times. The chain has TRBV28 and TRBJ2-7, with D possibly being TRBD2 (5 bases). CDR1 MDHEN and CDR2 SYDVKM come from the germline V gene. The germline V and J ends were trimmed by 5 bases and 0 bases, with 11 bases remaining between them. The length of the CDR3 is 14 residues. In DNA, the CDR3 is TGTGCCAGCAGTCGATGGGGAGACTCCTACGAGCAGTACTTC. As protein: CASSRWGDSYEQYF.

The rearrangement joins TRBV5-4 to TRBJ2-1, with TRBD1 matching over 8 bases. Unmatched junction bases numbered 9, after V lost 4 bases and J lost 6 bases. Germline loops: CDR1 SGHNT, CDR2 YYREEE (reference sequence). The CDR3 runs to 15 residues. This chain's CDR3 is CASSTPGGGINEQFF. The CDR3 region has the DNA TGTGCCAGCAGCACACCAGGGGGCGGAATCAATGAGCAGTTCTTC.

This chain connects TRBV6-5 to TRBJ1-1; TRBD1 agrees at 9 bases. V trimming: 2 bases; J trimming: 1 base; junction bases outside the gene matches: 5. Germline V gene sequence: CDR1 MNHEY, CDR2 SVGAGI. This CDR3 contains 16 residues. The CDR3 reads CASSYAGQGRNTEAFF. The CDR3 DNA is TGTGCCAGCAGTTACGCTGGACAGGGGAGGAACACTGAAGCTTTCTTT.

The V call is TRBV11-2, the J call TRBJ2-1; D may match TRBD1 or TRBD2 (6 bases each). Germline CDR1 and CDR2: SGHAT and FQNNGV. V was shortened by 5 bases and J by 3 bases, with 11 bases between the two germline ends. This CDR3 has 14 amino acids. The CDR3 DNA reads as TGTGCCAGCAGCCCCGGGGGCGGCTACAATGAGCAGTTCTTC. As protein: CASSPGGGYNEQFF. The full variable domain, rest sourced from reference TRBV11-2 and TRBJ2-1, is EAGVAQSPRYKIIEKRQSVAFWCNPISGHATLYWYQQILGQGPKLLIQFQNNGVVDDSQLPKDRFSAERLKGVDSTLKIQPAKLEDSAVYLCASSPGGGYNEQFFGPGTRLTVL.